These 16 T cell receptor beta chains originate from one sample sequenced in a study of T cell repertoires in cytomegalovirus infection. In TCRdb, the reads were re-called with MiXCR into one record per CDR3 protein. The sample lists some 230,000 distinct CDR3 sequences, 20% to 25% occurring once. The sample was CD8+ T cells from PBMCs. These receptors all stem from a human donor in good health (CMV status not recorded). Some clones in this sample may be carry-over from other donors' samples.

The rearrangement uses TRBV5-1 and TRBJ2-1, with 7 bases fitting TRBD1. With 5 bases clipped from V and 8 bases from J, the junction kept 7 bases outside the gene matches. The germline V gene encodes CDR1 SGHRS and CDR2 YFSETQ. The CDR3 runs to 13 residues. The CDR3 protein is CASRSQGWDEQFF. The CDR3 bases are TGCGCCAGCAGATCACAGGGGTGGGATGAGCAGTTCTTC.

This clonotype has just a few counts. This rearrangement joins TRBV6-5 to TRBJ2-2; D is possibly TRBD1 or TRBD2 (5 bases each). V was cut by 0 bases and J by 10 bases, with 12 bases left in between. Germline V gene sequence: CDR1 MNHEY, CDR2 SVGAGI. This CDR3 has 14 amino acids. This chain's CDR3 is CASSYSGDPEELFF. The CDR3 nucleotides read TGTGCCAGCAGTTACTCTGGGGACCCCGAGGAGCTGTTTTTT.

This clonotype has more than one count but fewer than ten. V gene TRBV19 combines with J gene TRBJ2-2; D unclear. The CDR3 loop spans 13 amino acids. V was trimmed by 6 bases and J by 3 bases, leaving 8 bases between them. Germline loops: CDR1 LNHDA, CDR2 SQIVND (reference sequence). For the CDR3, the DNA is TGTGCCAGTAGGGCCTCCTACACCGGGGAGCTGTTTTTT. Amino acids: CASRASYTGELFF.

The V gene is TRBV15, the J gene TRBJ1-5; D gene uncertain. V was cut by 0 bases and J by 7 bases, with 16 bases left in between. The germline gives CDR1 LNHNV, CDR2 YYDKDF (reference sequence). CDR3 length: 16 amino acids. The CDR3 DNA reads TGTGCCACCAGCAGAGATGGGTCTCCCGGCGACCAGCCCCAGCATTTT. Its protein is CATSRDGSPGDQPQHF.

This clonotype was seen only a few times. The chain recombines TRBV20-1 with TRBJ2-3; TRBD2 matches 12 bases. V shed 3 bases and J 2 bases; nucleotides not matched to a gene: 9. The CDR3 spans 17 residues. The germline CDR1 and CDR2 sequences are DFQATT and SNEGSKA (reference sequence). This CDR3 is CSASRTTSGGNTDTQYF. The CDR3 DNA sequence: TGCAGTGCTAGCCGCACGACTAGCGGGGGCAACACAGATACGCAGTATTTT.

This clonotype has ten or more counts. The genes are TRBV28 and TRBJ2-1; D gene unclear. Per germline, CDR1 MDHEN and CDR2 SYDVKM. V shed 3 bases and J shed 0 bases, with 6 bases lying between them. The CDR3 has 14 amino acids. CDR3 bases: TGTGCCAGCAGTTTCCGTAGCTCCTACAATGAGCAGTTCTTC. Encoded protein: CASSFRSSYNEQFF.

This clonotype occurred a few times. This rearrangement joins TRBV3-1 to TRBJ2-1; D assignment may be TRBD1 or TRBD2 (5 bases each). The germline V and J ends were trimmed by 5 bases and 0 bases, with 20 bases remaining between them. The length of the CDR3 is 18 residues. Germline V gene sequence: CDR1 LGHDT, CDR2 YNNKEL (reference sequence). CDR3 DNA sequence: TGTGCCAGCAGCTTACCCTACCCCGGGACCATCTCCTACAATGAGCAGTTCTTC. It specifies CASSLPYPGTISYNEQFF.

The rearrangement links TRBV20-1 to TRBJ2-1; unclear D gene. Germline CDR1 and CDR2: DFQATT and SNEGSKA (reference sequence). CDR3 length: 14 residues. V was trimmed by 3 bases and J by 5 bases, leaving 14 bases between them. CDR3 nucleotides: TGCAGTGCTAGGGCTCTGGGTGAGGACAATGAGCAGTTCTTC. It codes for CSARALGEDNEQFF.

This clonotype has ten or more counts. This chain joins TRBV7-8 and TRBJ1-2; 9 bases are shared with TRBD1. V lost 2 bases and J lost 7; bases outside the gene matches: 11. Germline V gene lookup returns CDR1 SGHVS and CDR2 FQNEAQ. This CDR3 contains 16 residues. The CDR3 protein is CASSLWASGTGSGYTF. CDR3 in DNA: TGTGCCAGCAGCTTATGGGCATCCGGGACAGGGTCTGGCTACACCTTC.

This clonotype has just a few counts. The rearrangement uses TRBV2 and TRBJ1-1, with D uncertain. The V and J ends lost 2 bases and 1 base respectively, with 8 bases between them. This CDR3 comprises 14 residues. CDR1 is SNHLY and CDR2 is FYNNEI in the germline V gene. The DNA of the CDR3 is TGTGCCAGCAGTGAAACCTCCCGGAACACTGAAGCTTTCTTT. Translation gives CASSETSRNTEAFF.

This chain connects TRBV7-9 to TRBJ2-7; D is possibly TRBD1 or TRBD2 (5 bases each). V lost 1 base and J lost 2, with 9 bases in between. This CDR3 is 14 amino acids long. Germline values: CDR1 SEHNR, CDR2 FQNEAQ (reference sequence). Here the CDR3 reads CASSLVGDPYEQYF. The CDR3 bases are TGTGCCAGCAGCTTAGTAGGGGACCCCTACGAGCAGTACTTC.

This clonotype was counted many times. CDR3 protein: CASSLAGDGYTF. The DNA of the CDR3 is TGCGCCAGCAGCTTGGCTGGGGACGGCTACACCTTC. The J gene is TRBJ1-2, the V gene TRBV5-1; D is possibly TRBD1 (5 bases). CDR1 SGHRS and CDR2 YFSETQ come from the germline V gene. V lost 0 bases and J 8 bases, leaving 8 bases between the germline ends. CDR3 length: 12 amino acids. Drawing the rest from reference TRBV5-1 and TRBJ1-2, the complete variable domain is KAGVTQTPRYLIKTRGQQVTLSCSPISGHRSVSWYQQTPGQGLQFLFEYFSETQRNKGNFPGRFSGRQFSNSRSEMNVSTLELGDSALYLCASSLAGDGYTFGSGTRLTVV.

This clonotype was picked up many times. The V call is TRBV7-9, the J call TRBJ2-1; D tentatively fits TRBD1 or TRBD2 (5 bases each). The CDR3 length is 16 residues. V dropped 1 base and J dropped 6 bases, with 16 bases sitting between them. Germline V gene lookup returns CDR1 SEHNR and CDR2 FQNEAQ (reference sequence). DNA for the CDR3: TGTGCCAGCAGCTTAGATCCAAAGTGGGGGAGCAATGAGCAGTTCTTC. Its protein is CASSLDPKWGSNEQFF.

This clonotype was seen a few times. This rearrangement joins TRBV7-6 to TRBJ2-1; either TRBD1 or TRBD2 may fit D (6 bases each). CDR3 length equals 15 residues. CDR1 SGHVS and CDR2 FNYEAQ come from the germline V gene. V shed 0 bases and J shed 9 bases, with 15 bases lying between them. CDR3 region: CASSLAGGPPSEQFF. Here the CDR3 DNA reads TGTGCCAGCAGCTTAGCTGGGGGGCCCCCTAGTGAGCAGTTCTTC.

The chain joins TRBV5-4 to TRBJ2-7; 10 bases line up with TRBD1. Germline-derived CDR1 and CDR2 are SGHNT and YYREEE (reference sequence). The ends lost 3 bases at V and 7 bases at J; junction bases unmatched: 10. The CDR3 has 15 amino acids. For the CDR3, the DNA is TGTGCCAGCAGCTGGGCCGGGACAGGGGCGGGTGAGCAGTACTTC. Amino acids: CASSWAGTGAGEQYF.

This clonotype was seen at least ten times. CDR3 residues: CASSFGTASYEQYF. CDR3 bases: TGTGCCAGCAGCTTCGGGACGGCCTCCTACGAGCAGTACTTC. The rearrangement joins TRBV11-2 to TRBJ2-7, with D perhaps matching TRBD1 or TRBD2 (5 bases each). Germline CDR1 SGHAT, CDR2 FQNNGV. Trimming shortened V by 3 bases and J by 0 bases, and 9 bases separated the two germline ends. The CDR3 runs 14 residues. Together with reference TRBV11-2 and TRBJ2-7, the CDR3 gives the full variable domain: EAGVAQSPRYKIIEKRQSVAFWCNPISGHATLYWYQQILGQGPKLLIQFQNNGVVDDSQLPKDRFSAERLKGVDSTLKIQPAKLEDSAVYLCASSFGTASYEQYFGPGTRLTVT.